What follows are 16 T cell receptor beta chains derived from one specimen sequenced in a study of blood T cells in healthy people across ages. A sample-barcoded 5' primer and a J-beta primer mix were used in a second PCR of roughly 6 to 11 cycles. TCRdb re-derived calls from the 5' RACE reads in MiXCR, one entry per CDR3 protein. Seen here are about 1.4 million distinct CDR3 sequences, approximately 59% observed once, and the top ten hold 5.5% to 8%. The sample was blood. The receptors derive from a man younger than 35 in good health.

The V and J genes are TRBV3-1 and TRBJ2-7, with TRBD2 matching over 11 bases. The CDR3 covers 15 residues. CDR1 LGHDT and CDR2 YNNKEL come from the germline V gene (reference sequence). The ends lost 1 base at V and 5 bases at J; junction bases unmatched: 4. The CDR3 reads CASSQASGRFNEQYF. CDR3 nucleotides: TGTGCCAGCAGCCAAGCTAGCGGGAGGTTCAACGAGCAGTACTTC.

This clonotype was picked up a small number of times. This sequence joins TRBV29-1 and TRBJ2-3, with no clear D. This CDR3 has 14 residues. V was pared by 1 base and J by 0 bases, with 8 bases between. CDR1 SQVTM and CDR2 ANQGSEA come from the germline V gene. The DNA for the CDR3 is TGCAGCGTTGAAGGACGGGTTAGCACAGATACGCAGTATTTT. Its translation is CSVEGRVSTDTQYF.

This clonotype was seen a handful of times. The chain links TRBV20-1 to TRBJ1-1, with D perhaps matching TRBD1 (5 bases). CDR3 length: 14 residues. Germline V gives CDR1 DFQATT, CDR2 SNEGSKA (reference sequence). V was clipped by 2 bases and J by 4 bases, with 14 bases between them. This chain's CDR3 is CSARPPIGGTEAFF. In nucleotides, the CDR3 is TGCAGTGCTAGACCCCCTATCGGGGGCACTGAAGCTTTCTTT.

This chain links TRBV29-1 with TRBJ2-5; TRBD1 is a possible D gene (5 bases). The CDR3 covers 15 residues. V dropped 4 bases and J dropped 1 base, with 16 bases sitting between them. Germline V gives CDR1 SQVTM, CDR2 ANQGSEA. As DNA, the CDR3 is TGCAGCGTTGCAGAAGCTTGGGGCTCCCAAGAGACCCAGTACTTC. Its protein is CSVAEAWGSQETQYF. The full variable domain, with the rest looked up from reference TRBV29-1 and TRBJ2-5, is SAVISQKPSRDICQRGTSLTIQCQVDSQVTMMFWYRQQPGQSLTLIATANQGSEATYESGFVIDKFPISRPNLTFSTLTVSNMSPEDSSIYLCSVAEAWGSQETQYFGPGTRLLVL.

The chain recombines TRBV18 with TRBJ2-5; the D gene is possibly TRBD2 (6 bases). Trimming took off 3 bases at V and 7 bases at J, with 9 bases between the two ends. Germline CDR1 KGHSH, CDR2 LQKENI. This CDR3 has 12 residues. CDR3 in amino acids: CASSPETRTQYF. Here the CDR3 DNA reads TGTGCCAGCTCACCGGAGACTAGGACCCAGTACTTC.

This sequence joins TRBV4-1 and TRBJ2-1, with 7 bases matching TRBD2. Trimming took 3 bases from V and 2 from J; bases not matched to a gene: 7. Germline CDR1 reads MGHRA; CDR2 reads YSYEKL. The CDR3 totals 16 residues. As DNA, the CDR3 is TGCGCCAGCAGCCAGGCGGCGGGGGTGGCCTACAATGAGCAGTTCTTC. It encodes CASSQAAGVAYNEQFF.

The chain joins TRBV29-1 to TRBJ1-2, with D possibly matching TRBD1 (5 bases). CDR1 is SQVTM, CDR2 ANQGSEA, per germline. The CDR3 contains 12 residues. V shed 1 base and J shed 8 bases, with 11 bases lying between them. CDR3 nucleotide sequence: TGCAGCGTTGAAGGGGGCAGCTGGGGCTACACCTTC. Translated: CSVEGGSWGYTF. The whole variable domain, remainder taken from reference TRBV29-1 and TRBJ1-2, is SAVISQKPSRDICQRGTSLTIQCQVDSQVTMMFWYRQQPGQSLTLIATANQGSEATYESGFVIDKFPISRPNLTFSTLTVSNMSPEDSSIYLCSVEGGSWGYTFGSGTRLTVV.

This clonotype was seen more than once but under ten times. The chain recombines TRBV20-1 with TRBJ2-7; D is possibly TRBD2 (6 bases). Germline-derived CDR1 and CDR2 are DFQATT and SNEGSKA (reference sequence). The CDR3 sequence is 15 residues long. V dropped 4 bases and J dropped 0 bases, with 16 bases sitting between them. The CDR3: CSAITRDFPSYEQYF. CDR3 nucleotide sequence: TGCAGTGCTATAACCCGGGACTTCCCCTCCTACGAGCAGTACTTC.

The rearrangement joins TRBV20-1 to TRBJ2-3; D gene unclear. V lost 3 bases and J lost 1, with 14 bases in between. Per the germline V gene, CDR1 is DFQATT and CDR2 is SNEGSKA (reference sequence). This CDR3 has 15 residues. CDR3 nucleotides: TGCAGTGCTAGGCCGGGCTCCGAGGGCACAGATACGCAGTATTTT. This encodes CSARPGSEGTDTQYF.

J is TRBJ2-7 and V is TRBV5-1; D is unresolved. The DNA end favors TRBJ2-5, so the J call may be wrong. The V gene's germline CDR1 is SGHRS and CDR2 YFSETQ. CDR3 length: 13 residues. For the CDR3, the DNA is TGCGCCAGCAGCGTCAGGACCGACGAGACCCAGTACTTC. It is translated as CASSVRTDETQYF.

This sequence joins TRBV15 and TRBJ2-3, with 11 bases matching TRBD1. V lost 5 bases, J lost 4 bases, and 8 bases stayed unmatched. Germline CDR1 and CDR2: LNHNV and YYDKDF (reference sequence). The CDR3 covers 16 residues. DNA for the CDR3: TGTGCCACCAGCCCCTGGGGACAGGGGGTCTCAGATACGCAGTATTTT. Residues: CATSPWGQGVSDTQYF.

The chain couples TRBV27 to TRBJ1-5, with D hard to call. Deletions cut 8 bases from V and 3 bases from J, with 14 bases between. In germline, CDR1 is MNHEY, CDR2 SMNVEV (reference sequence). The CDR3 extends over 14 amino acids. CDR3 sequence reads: CASGVSVANQPQHF. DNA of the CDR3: TGTGCCAGCGGGGTTTCAGTCGCCAATCAGCCCCAGCATTTT.

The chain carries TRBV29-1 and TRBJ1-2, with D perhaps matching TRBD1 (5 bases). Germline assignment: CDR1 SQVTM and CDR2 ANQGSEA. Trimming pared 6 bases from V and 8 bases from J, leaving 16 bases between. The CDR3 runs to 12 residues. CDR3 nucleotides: TGCAGCGTGGCCGGGACGAAAGGCGGCTACACCTTC. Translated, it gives CSVAGTKGGYTF.

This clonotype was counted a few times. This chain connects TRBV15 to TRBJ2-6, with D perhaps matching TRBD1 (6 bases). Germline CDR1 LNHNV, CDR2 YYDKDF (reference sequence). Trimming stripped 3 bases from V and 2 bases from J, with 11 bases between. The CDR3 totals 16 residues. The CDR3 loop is CATSSSGVPGANVLTF. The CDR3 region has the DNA TGTGCCACCAGCAGTTCAGGGGTCCCTGGGGCCAACGTCCTGACTTTC.

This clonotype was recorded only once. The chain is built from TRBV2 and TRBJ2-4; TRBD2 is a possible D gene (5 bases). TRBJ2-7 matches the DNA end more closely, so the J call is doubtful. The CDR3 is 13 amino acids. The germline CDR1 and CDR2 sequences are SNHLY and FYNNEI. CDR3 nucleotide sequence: TGTGCCAGCACTGAGGAGGTCAACTACGAGCAGTACTTC. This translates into CASTEEVNYEQYF.

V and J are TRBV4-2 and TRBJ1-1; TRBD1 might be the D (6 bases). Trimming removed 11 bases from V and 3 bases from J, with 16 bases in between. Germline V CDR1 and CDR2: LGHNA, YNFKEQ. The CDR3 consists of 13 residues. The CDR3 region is CAAGGDRYTEAFF. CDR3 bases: TGTGCCGCCGGGGGCGATAGGTACACTGAAGCTTTCTTT.